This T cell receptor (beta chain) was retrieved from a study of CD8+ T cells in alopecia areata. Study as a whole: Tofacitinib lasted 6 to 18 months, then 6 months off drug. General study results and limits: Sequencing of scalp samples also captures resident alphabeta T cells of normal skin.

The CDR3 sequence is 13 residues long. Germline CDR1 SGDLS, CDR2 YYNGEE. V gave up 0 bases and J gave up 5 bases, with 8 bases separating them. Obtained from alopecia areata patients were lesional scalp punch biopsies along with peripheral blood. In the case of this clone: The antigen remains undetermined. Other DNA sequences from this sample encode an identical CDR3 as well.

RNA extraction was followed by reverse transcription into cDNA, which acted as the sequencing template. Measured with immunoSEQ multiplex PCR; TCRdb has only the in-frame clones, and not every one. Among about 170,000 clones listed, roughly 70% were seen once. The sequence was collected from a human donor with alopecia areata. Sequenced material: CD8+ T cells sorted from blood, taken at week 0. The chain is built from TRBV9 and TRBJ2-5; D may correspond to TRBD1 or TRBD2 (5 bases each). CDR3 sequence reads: CASSVGGAETQYF. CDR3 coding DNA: TGTGCCAGCAGCGTAGGAGGGGCGGAGACCCAGTACTTC.